This T cell receptor (beta chain) was recorded in a study of cytomegalovirus exposure and HLA in healthy donors. Notes on the study in general: TCR beta V- and J-gene trimming was later associated with a missense DCLRE1C variant.

The PCR employed 60 Vbeta primers together with 13 Jbeta primers. Produced via immunoSEQ multiplex PCR; TCRdb's table is partial and in-frame only. The table lists about 87,000 clones, approximately 69% of them singletons, with 20% to 25% in the top ten. Comments on this clone: As yet, its antigen is unknown.

The ends lost 3 bases at V and 3 bases at J; junction bases unmatched: 7. The CDR3 has 15 residues. CDR1 MNHNS and CDR2 SASEGT come from the germline V gene. V gene TRBV6-1 combines with J gene TRBJ2-7; 8 bases are shared with TRBD1. The material sequenced was PBMCs. This receptor was identified in a man aged 25 to 40 in good health and CMV-seropositive. The CDR3 sequence is CASSDPGQGFYEQYF. The DNA for the CDR3 is TGTGCCAGCAGTGACCCTGGACAGGGTTTCTACGAGCAGTACTTC.